The 12 T cell receptor beta chains below were found in one sample sequenced in a study of OX40 agonist ivuxolimab in advanced cancers. Libraries were prepared by immunoSEQ multiplex PCR; TCRdb keeps only in-frame clonotypes and omits some of them. The sample gives 90,000 to 95,000 clones, over 75% of which show up once; 3.5% to 5.5% is in the top ten. The material sequenced was CD4+ or CD8+ T cells sorted from blood, taken in a trial of the OX40 agonist ivuxolimab. The receptors were gathered from an adult with an advanced solid tumor such as melanoma, head and neck, liver or kidney cancer.

The chain has TRBV5-6 and TRBJ1-6; D is ambiguous. Per germline, CDR1 SGHDT and CDR2 YYEEEE. This CDR3 spans 15 amino acids. V lost 4 bases and J lost 6, with 14 bases in between. CDR3 DNA sequence: TGTGCCAGCAGCGGATTGCAGAATGTTAATTCACCCCTCCACTTT. Amino acids: CASSGLQNVNSPLHF.

The gene calls are TRBV19 and TRBJ1-5; D ambiguous. The CDR3 sequence is 15 residues long. Germline values: CDR1 LNHDA, CDR2 SQIVND (reference sequence). Trimming stripped 7 bases from V and 3 bases from J, with 16 bases between. CDR3: CASNLPNSPNQPQHF. The CDR3 DNA follows: TGTGCCAGTAACCTCCCCAACAGCCCCAATCAGCCCCAGCATTTT.

The J gene is TRBJ1-1, the V gene TRBV15, with a weak D call TRBD1 (6 bases). The germline V gene has CDR1 LNHNV and CDR2 YYDKDF (reference sequence). Trimming left V 1 base short and J 1 base short, with 10 bases between. CDR3 length: 15 amino acids. CDR3 protein: CATSRGPTGNTEAFF. The CDR3 DNA sequence: TGTGCCACCAGCAGAGGTCCGACAGGGAACACTGAAGCTTTCTTT.

This clone was counted a few times. The chain is built from TRBV7-9 and TRBJ2-1; 10 bases line up with TRBD2. Per the germline V gene, CDR1 is SEHNR and CDR2 is FQNEAQ (reference sequence). The junction had 13 bases not matched to a gene; V was cut back by 4 bases and J by 4 bases. CDR3 length: 18 residues. This CDR3 reads CASSSLTGGLAKYNEQFF. The CDR3 DNA reads as TGTGCCAGCAGCTCCCTCACCGGGGGACTAGCGAAATACAATGAGCAGTTCTTC.

This chain uses TRBV11-2 with TRBJ2-7; the D gene is possibly TRBD1 (6 bases). This CDR3 comprises 15 residues. The V end was cut by 5 bases, the J end by 2 bases, with 16 bases between. The germline gives CDR1 SGHAT, CDR2 FQNNGV. DNA of the CDR3: TGTGCCAGCAGCGATTCGTGGACAGACCCCTACGAGCAGTACTTC. Encoded protein: CASSDSWTDPYEQYF.

J is TRBJ2-2 and V is TRBV10-3; 12 bases fit TRBD2. The CDR3 consists of 15 residues. Losses at the gene ends were 7 bases for V and 7 bases for J; bases not matched to a gene: 7. Germline V gene data show CDR1 as ENHRY and CDR2 as SYGVKD. CDR3 bases: TGTGCCATCACCAGACTAGCGGGAGATAACGGGGAGCTGTTTTTT. Translated, it gives CAITRLAGDNGELFF.

The chain uses TRBV21-1 and TRBJ2-7; the table's D call of TRBD1 was not tested on the DNA. TRBV21-1 is noted as a pseudogene. The CDR3 is 17 residues long. This CDR3 reads CASSKANRDRGTHEQYV. The CDR3, as DNA: TGTGCCAGCAGCAAAGCGAATCGGGACAGGGGTACCCACGAGCAGTACGTC.

This clone was seen a handful of times. This sequence joins TRBV6-6 and TRBJ1-5; D remains unclear. This CDR3 comprises 14 residues. With 2 bases removed from V and 3 bases from J, the gap between germline ends came to 8 bases. The germline gives CDR1 MNHNY, CDR2 SVGAGI (reference sequence). Here the CDR3 reads CASSYEQFNQPQHF. The CDR3 region has the DNA TGTGCCAGCAGTTACGAGCAGTTCAATCAGCCCCAGCATTTT.

In this sample, this clone turned up a few times. The CDR3 is CASSIRPQETQYF. The DNA of the CDR3 is TGTGCCAGTAGTATAAGGCCACAAGAGACCCAGTACTTC. This chain connects TRBV19 to TRBJ2-5; D remains ambiguous. The V end was cut by 2 bases, the J end by 2 bases, with 6 bases between. CDR3 length equals 13 residues. Germline V gene sequence: CDR1 LNHDA, CDR2 SQIVND (reference sequence).

The J gene is TRBJ2-7, the V gene TRBV28, with TRBD1 identical over 8 bases. Germline loops: CDR1 MDHEN, CDR2 SYDVKM. The V segment lost 7 bases and the J segment 4 bases; nucleotides outside the gene matches: 3. The CDR3 is 12 residues long. The CDR3 coding sequence is TGTGCCAGCACCGACAGGGGATACGAGCAGTACTTC. Protein sequence: CASTDRGYEQYF.

This clone was seen a few times. This rearrangement joins TRBV23-1 to TRBJ1-5, with a possible D match to TRBD1 (6 bases). TRBV23-1 is an ORF, with its function uncertain. The CDR3 covers 17 residues. Trimming removed 0 bases at V and 3 bases at J, with 15 bases between. The CDR3 DNA reads as TGCGCCAGCAGTCAATCGGGGACGGGGGCAATCAATCAGCCCCAGCATTTT. Translating gives CASSQSGTGAINQPQHF.

The rearrangement uses TRBV5-4 and TRBJ2-5; 13 bases are shared with TRBD2. The germline V gene encodes CDR1 SGHNT and CDR2 YYREEE (reference sequence). There are 16 residues in the CDR3. Trimming removed 4 bases from V and 4 bases from J; junction bases left unmatched: 7. CDR3 loop: CASSPWTSGSRETQYF. CDR3 coding DNA: TGTGCCAGCAGCCCCTGGACTAGCGGGAGCCGAGAGACCCAGTACTTC.